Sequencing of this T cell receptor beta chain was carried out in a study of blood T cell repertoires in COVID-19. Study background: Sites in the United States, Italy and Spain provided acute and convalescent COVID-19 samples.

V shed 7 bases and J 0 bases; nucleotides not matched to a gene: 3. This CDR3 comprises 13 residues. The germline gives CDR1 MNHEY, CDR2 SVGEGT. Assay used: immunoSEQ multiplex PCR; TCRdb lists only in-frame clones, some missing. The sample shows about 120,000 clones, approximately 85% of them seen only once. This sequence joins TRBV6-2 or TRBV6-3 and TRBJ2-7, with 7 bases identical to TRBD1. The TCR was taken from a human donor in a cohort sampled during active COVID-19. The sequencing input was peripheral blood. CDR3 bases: TGTGCCAGCACCCCAGGGGGCTCCTACGAGCAGTACTTC. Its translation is CASTPGGSYEQYF.